The rows below give T cell receptor beta chains drawn from one sample of a study of response to subunit inactivated influenza vaccine. TCRdb ran MiXCR on the RT-PCR reads and lists one entry per CDR3 protein. The data contain some 520,000 distinct CDR3 sequences, 16% of them singletons. The material was CD4+ T cells sorted from PBMCs, obtained less than 30 months after vaccination. These TCRs come from a man aged 50-75 years who received an inactivated influenza vaccine. Each CDR3 is given with its conserved first and last residue. The D gene is left open where the match is weak. A row's size may be missing; if present it is once, few, many or a size class.

v_call: TRBV12-3/TRBV12-4; clone_size: NA; d_call: TRBD1; j_call: TRBJ2-3; cdr3_nt: TGTGCCAGCAGTTTTCGGACAGGGAGAGATACGCAGTATTTT; cdr3_aa: CASSFRTGRDTQYF
v_call: TRBV10-3; clone_size: few; d_call: NA; j_call: TRBJ2-7; cdr3_nt: TGTGCCATCGCTGCGAGACTAGCCTACGAGCAGTACTTC; cdr3_aa: CAIAARLAYEQYF
v_call: TRBV6-2/TRBV6-3; clone_size: few; d_call: TRBD2; j_call: TRBJ2-7; cdr3_nt: TGTGCCAGCAGTCGCTTGGGAGGGACTTACGAGCAGTACTTC; cdr3_aa: CASSRLGGTYEQYF
v_call: TRBV4-1; clone_size: many; d_call: NA; j_call: TRBJ1-1; cdr3_nt: TGCGCCAGCAGCCCCTTGGGGAACACTGAAGCTTTCTTT; cdr3_aa: CASSPLGNTEAFF
v_call: TRBV2; clone_size: NA; d_call: NA; j_call: TRBJ2-5; cdr3_nt: TGTGCCAGCAGTGTGATGGAGACCCAGTACTTC; cdr3_aa: CASSVMETQYF
v_call: TRBV20-1; clone_size: NA; d_call: TRBD2; j_call: TRBJ2-3; cdr3_nt: TGCAGTGCCGCCAGGACTAGCGGGGCAATAAGCACAGATACGCAGTATTTT; cdr3_aa: CSAARTSGAISTDTQYF
v_call: TRBV20-1; clone_size: NA; d_call: TRBD1; j_call: TRBJ2-3; cdr3_nt: TGCAGTGCCGATACAGGGGCTAGCACAGATACGCAGTATTTT; cdr3_aa: CSADTGASTDTQYF
v_call: TRBV10-3; clone_size: NA; d_call: TRBD2; j_call: TRBJ2-1; cdr3_nt: TGTGCCATCAAGGGCGGGAGCTCCTACAATGAGCAGTTCTTC; cdr3_aa: CAIKGGSSYNEQFF
v_call: TRBV10-2; clone_size: many; d_call: TRBD1; j_call: TRBJ2-2; cdr3_nt: TGCGCCAGCAAGGGACAGGTGAACACCGGGGAGCTGTTTTTT; cdr3_aa: CASKGQVNTGELFF
v_call: TRBV27; clone_size: many; d_call: NA; j_call: TRBJ2-1; cdr3_nt: TGTGCCAGCAGTTATCGCGGGAAGAGGGACTTGAGCTCCTACAATGAGCAGTTCTTC; cdr3_aa: CASSYRGKRDLSSYNEQFF
v_call: TRBV6-6; clone_size: few; d_call: NA; j_call: TRBJ2-7; cdr3_nt: TGTGCCAGCAGTTACGTTGGGGACGAGCAGTACTTC; cdr3_aa: CASSYVGDEQYF
v_call: TRBV20-1; clone_size: NA; d_call: NA; j_call: TRBJ1-2; cdr3_nt: TGCAGTGCCCGTACTACGGTGACCGATGGCTACACCTTC; cdr3_aa: CSARTTVTDGYTF
v_call: TRBV11-2; clone_size: NA; d_call: TRBD2; j_call: TRBJ2-3; cdr3_nt: TGTGCCAGCAGCCACAATCCTAGCGGGGGAGTTGCGCAGTATTTT; cdr3_aa: CASSHNPSGGVAQYF